The rows below give T cell receptor beta chains drawn from one sample of a study of T cell responses to AZD1222 COVID-19 vaccine. Repertoires were generated with immunoSEQ multiplex PCR, while TCRdb's copy carries only in-frame clones and drops some. The sample includes 110,000 or so clones, around 87% of them seen just once. Sequences were derived from peripheral blood, sampled 28 days after the second AZD1222 dose. The receptors stem from an adult who received the AZD1222 COVID-19 vaccine. The CDR3 runs from the conserved cysteine through the conserved F or W. Each record gives: J gene, V gene, clone size, D gene, CDR3 DNA, CDR3 protein. D genes are given only for firm matches. Clone size appears in some rows only: once, few, many, or a class for an expanded clone.

TRBJ1-2	TRBV6-5	NA	NA	TGTGCCAGCAGTTACCTCCACGGGAACTATGGCTACACCTTC	CASSYLHGNYGYTF
TRBJ2-2	TRBV4-1	NA	NA	TGCGCCAGCAGCCAAGTGTTATCCGGGGAGCTGTTTTTT	CASSQVLSGELFF
TRBJ2-1	TRBV7-2	NA	NA	TGTGCCAGCAGCCCTAGTTCTGGAGGTGGCAATGAGCAGTTCTTC	CASSPSSGGGNEQFF
TRBJ1-6	TRBV7-2	NA	NA	TGTGCCAGCAGCTTAGTTATGGGTGGGTCCTATAATTCACCCCTCCACTTT	CASSLVMGGSYNSPLHF
TRBJ2-2	TRBV24-1	NA	NA	TGTGCCACCAGTGACCCTGACAGGACTCTCGGGGAGCTGTTTTTT	CATSDPDRTLGELFF
TRBJ2-1	TRBV11-3	NA	TRBD1	TGTGCCAGCAGCCCGATCACCGGGACAGGGGACCGGAATGAGCAGTTCTTC	CASSPITGTGDRNEQFF
TRBJ2-7	TRBV14	NA	TRBD1	TGTGCCAGCAGCGGAGTGGGACAGGCGTACTTC	CASSGVGQAYF
TRBJ2-7	TRBV6-2/TRBV6-3	NA	TRBD1	TGTGCCAGCAGTTCATCTCTTTACCGGGACAGGGTCTACGAGCAGTACTTC	CASSSSLYRDRVYEQYF
TRBJ1-1	TRBV6-5	NA	NA	TGTGCCAGCAGGGTTAGCTTATACACTGAAGCTTTCTTT	CASRVSLYTEAFF
TRBJ1-5	TRBV23-1	NA	NA	TGCGCCAGCAGTCAAATTAGACGGAGAGGGAGCAATCAGCCCCAGCATTTT	CASSQIRRRGSNQPQHF
TRBJ2-1	TRBV7-2	once	TRBD2	TGTGCCAGCAGACCAGCGGGGGAGTGGAATGAGCAGTTCTTC	CASRPAGEWNEQFF
TRBJ2-7	TRBV9	NA	TRBD2	TGTGCCAGCAGCCCGGGGACTAGAGGCTACGAGCAGTACTTC	CASSPGTRGYEQYF
TRBJ2-7	TRBV25-1	NA	NA	TGTGCCAGCAGTGATTCTTTGTCTAGTAGCTACGAGCAGTACTTC	CASSDSLSSSYEQYF
TRBJ2-2	TRBV7-6	NA	NA	TGTGCCAGCAGCTTACCGGGGGTATCAAACACCGGGGAGCTGTTTTTT	CASSLPGVSNTGELFF
TRBJ2-7	TRBV11-2	NA	TRBD1	TGTGCCAGCAGCTTACACTCACAGGGGGCCTACGAGCAGTACTTC	CASSLHSQGAYEQYF
TRBJ1-6	TRBV3-1/TRBV3-2	NA	NA	TGTGCCAGCAGACCGCAAAGCTCCTATAATTCACCCCTCCACTTT	CASRPQSSYNSPLHF
TRBJ2-5	TRBV7-2	NA	TRBD1	TGTGCCAGCAGCACACCGACAGGGTCAGAGACCCAGTACTTC	CASSTPTGSETQYF
TRBJ2-7	TRBV2	few	NA	TGTGCCAGCGGGTCGACTGGAGTTATGTACGAGCAGTACTTC	CASGSTGVMYEQYF
TRBJ2-3	TRBV30	NA	NA	TGTGCCTGGAGTGTAAAGTACGGCTCAGATACGCAGTATTTT	CAWSVKYGSDTQYF
TRBJ2-3	TRBV11-3	once	NA	TGTGCCAGCAGTGGGGGCTTGGCAGATACGCAGTATTTT	CASSGGLADTQYF
TRBJ2-1	TRBV7-9	NA	NA	TGTGCCAGCAGCCGTGGGGGGACCTCCTACAATGAGCAGTTCTTC	CASSRGGTSYNEQFF
TRBJ1-2	TRBV7-6	NA	NA	TGTGCCAGCAGCTTAGCGGGGGGCCAGGGGAACTATGGCTACACCTTC	CASSLAGGQGNYGYTF
TRBJ2-3	TRBV4-2	NA	NA	TGTGCCAGCAGCCAAGAAATGTCCCGAGGGGGGGATACGCAGTATTTT	CASSQEMSRGGDTQYF
TRBJ2-3	TRBV6-2/TRBV6-3	few	TRBD2	TGTGCCAGCAGTAGCGGGACGGATAGCACAGATACGCAGTATTTT	CASSSGTDSTDTQYF
TRBJ1-5	TRBV10-3	NA	NA	TGTGCCATCTCCGGGCAGACTAGCAATCAGCCCCAGCATTTT	CAISGQTSNQPQHF
TRBJ1-5	TRBV27	NA	NA	TGTGCCAGCAGTTTAAAAGGCGGGGGTAATCAGCCCCAGCATTTT	CASSLKGGGNQPQHF
TRBJ1-1	TRBV5-8	NA	NA	TGTGCCAGCAGCCTCCTAAAGGCGTTTCATGAAGCTTTCTTT	CASSLLKAFHEAFF